These 21 T cell receptor beta chains were sequenced from one sample in a study of blood T cell repertoires in COVID-19. The method was immunoSEQ multiplex PCR; TCRdb's version includes in-frame clones alone and lacks a portion of them. This sample yields about 160,000 clones, of which roughly 90% are seen a single time; roughly 4.8% belongs to the top ten. The sample taken for sequencing was peripheral blood. These receptors all come from a man aged 25 to 40 with COVID-19, enrolled during active disease.

This chain connects TRBV4-3 to TRBJ2-7, with D unresolved. The CDR3 is 15 residues long. Germline-derived CDR1 and CDR2 are LGHNA and YSLEER. Trimming pared 0 bases from V and 2 bases from J, leaving 11 bases between. The CDR3 DNA sequence: TGCGCCAGCAGCCAAGAGATCACTACTCCCTACGAGCAGTACTTC. This encodes CASSQEITTPYEQYF.

The chain has TRBV3-1 (or the pseudogene TRBV3-2) and TRBJ1-6, with 10 bases matching TRBD1. Per germline, CDR1 LGHDT and CDR2 YNNKEL (reference sequence). The CDR3 is 15 amino acids. V lost 3 bases to trimming and J lost 9 bases; unmatched junction nucleotides: 5. This chain's CDR3 is CASSQLGQGVSPLHF. In DNA, the CDR3 is TGTGCCAGCAGCCAGCTAGGACAGGGGGTTTCACCCCTCCACTTT.

The chain links TRBV27 to TRBJ1-6; tentative D call: TRBD1 (5 bases). V lost 3 bases to trimming and J lost 9 bases, with 9 bases between them. Germline V lookup: CDR1 MNHEY, CDR2 SMNVEV (reference sequence). The CDR3 has 13 residues. DNA for the CDR3: TGTGCCAGCAGTTTTACCCAGGGTTCACCCCTCCACTTT. Its protein is CASSFTQGSPLHF.

The sample holds one count of this clone. The chain couples TRBV9 to TRBJ2-2, with 8 bases lining up with TRBD1. The CDR3 runs 16 residues. V was pared by 0 bases and J by 3 bases, with 4 bases of the junction left unmatched. Germline CDR1 is SGDLS and CDR2 is YYNGEE. This CDR3 reads CASSVGRGRYTGELFF. In DNA form, the CDR3 reads TGTGCCAGCAGCGTAGGCAGGGGGCGATACACCGGGGAGCTGTTTTTT.

The V call is TRBV4-3, the J call TRBJ2-1; D possibly corresponds to TRBD1 (6 bases). The CDR3 spans 13 residues. Germline V gives CDR1 LGHNA, CDR2 YSLEER. Trimming removed 5 bases at V and 6 bases at J, with 11 bases between. The CDR3 nucleotides read TGCGCCAGCAGCTCTTCGACAGGCAATGAGCAGTTCTTC. It yields the protein CASSSSTGNEQFF.

The chain employs TRBV28 and TRBJ1-2; TRBD1 is a possible D gene (5 bases). Trimming stripped 2 bases from V and 0 bases from J, with 13 bases between. The germline CDR1 and CDR2 sequences are MDHEN and SYDVKM. The CDR3 is 16 amino acids. The chain's CDR3 is CASSLATAGSNYGYTF. The CDR3 region has the DNA TGTGCCAGCAGTTTAGCGACAGCCGGTTCTAACTATGGCTACACCTTC.

The chain is built from TRBV6-2 or TRBV6-3 and TRBJ2-3, with 9 bases lining up with TRBD1. The germline V gene encodes CDR1 MNHEY and CDR2 SVGEGT. J lost 3 bases, V lost 2 bases, and 6 bases had no gene match. This CDR3 is 16 amino acids long. CDR3 amino acids: CASSYRGQGGTDTQYF. The CDR3 bases are TGTGCCAGCAGTTACCGGGGACAGGGAGGTACAGATACGCAGTATTTT.

This clone occurred a few times. This chain joins TRBV4-1 and TRBJ2-3, with D unclear. Germline CDR1 is MGHRA and CDR2 is YSYEKL. The CDR3 consists of 15 residues. V gave up 1 base and J gave up 6 bases, with 14 bases separating them. CDR3 DNA: TGCGCCAGCAGCCAAGGGCCAGCGAACCGGGATACGCAGTATTTT. Translated, it gives CASSQGPANRDTQYF.

This clone was counted a single time. The rearrangement joins TRBV6-5 to TRBJ2-2; 7 bases line up with TRBD1. The germline V gene has CDR1 MNHEY and CDR2 SVGAGI. The trim removed 7 bases at V and 5 bases at J, leaving 10 bases unmatched. CDR3 length equals 15 residues. CDR3 sequence: CASTDRAGRTGELFF. Written as DNA, the CDR3 is TGTGCCAGCACCGACAGGGCTGGAAGAACCGGGGAGCTGTTTTTT.

The chain combines TRBV9 with TRBJ2-3; TRBD2 aligns across 10 bases. V was pared by 0 bases and J by 2 bases, with 9 bases of the junction left unmatched. This CDR3 contains 18 residues. Looked up from germline, CDR1 is SGDLS and CDR2 is YYNGEE. The CDR3 here is CASSVEERGGSTTDTQYF. The DNA for the CDR3 is TGTGCCAGCAGCGTAGAGGAGCGGGGGGGCTCAACCACAGATACGCAGTATTTT.

This chain uses TRBV19 with TRBJ2-3; TRBD2 matches 11 bases. The CDR3 consists of 13 residues. V was pared by 7 bases and J by 4 bases, with 1 base of the junction left unmatched. CDR1 and CDR2 from the germline V gene are LNHDA and SQIVND (reference sequence). In DNA, the CDR3 is TGTGCCAGTAAACTAGCGGGGGCAGATACGCAGTATTTT. It codes for CASKLAGADTQYF.

The J gene is TRBJ1-5, the V gene TRBV24-1; TRBD1 matches at 9 bases. Germline CDR1 is KGHDR and CDR2 is SFDVKD. Trimming took 4 bases from V and 0 from J; bases not matched to a gene: 12. CDR3 length: 19 residues. This chain's CDR3 is CATSDPGQGPVFSNQPQHF. DNA of the CDR3: TGTGCCACCAGTGACCCGGGACAGGGACCCGTATTTAGCAATCAGCCCCAGCATTTT.

J is TRBJ2-1 and V is TRBV24-1; TRBD2 matches 10 bases. After removal of 5 bases from V and 5 bases from J, the junction contained 8 bases not matched to a gene. The CDR3 is 16 residues long. CDR1 and CDR2 (germline): KGHDR, SFDVKD. DNA of the CDR3: TGTGCCACCAGTGGTACTAGCGGGGAGAATCACAATGAGCAGTTCTTC. It encodes CATSGTSGENHNEQFF.

This chain links TRBV27 with TRBJ1-1, with a possible D match to TRBD1 (5 bases). The V end was cut by 8 bases, the J end by 3 bases, with 10 bases between. Germline CDR1 reads MNHEY; CDR2 reads SMNVEV (reference sequence). This CDR3 is built from 12 residues. The chain's CDR3 is CASRVRDTEAFF. CDR3 DNA sequence: TGTGCCAGCCGTGTCAGGGACACTGAAGCTTTCTTT.

This clone showed up just once. The chain is built from TRBV19 and TRBJ2-2; 8 bases match TRBD1. This CDR3 is 19 amino acids long. V lost 4 bases, J lost 3 bases, and 16 bases stayed unmatched. Per germline, CDR1 LNHDA and CDR2 SQIVND (reference sequence). CDR3 sequence: CASSKRPTQGADYTGELFF. Here the CDR3 DNA reads TGTGCCAGTAGTAAACGTCCAACGCAGGGGGCGGACTACACCGGGGAGCTGTTTTTT.

Concerning this clone itself: In this CDR3 the conserved last residue, phenylalanine or tryptophan, is missing, so a read error is likely. V is TRBV19 and J is TRBJ1-1, with D tentatively TRBD1 (5 bases). This CDR3 has 16 amino acids. V lost 3 bases, J lost 1 base, and 15 bases lay in between. Germline-derived CDR1 and CDR2 are LNHDA and SQIVND (reference sequence). The CDR3 spells CASSIDSGVRNTEAFL. For the CDR3, the DNA is TGTGCCAGTAGTATTGACAGTGGGGTTCGGAACACTGAAGCTTTCCTT.

This chain uses TRBV2 with TRBJ1-2; TRBD1 is a possible D gene (5 bases). Trimming took off 6 bases at V and 7 bases at J, with 15 bases between the two ends. The CDR3 spans 13 residues. Germline-derived CDR1 and CDR2 are SNHLY and FYNNEI. The CDR3 nucleotides read TGTGCCAGCAGGGGGTCGGACATACTTGGCTACACCTTC. Its protein product is CASRGSDILGYTF.

This clone was picked up one time. This chain connects TRBV4-2 to TRBJ1-5; TRBD1 matches 9 bases. The germline CDR1 and CDR2 sequences are LGHNA and YNFKEQ. Unmatched junction bases numbered 5, after V lost 0 bases and J lost 2 bases. CDR3 size: 17 residues. CDR3 coding DNA: TGTGCCAGCAGCCAAGAGACAGGGGGACCGGGCAATCAGCCCCAGCATTTT. Translation: CASSQETGGPGNQPQHF.

The chain links TRBV5-8 to TRBJ2-1; D is ambiguous. V lost 1 base to trimming and J lost 4 bases, with 12 bases between them. Germline V gene data show CDR1 as SGHTS and CDR2 as YDEGEE. CDR3 length equals 15 residues. Written as DNA, the CDR3 is TGTGCCAGCAGCTTGATGCCTAACCTATACAATGAGCAGTTCTTC. It translates to CASSLMPNLYNEQFF.

This rearrangement joins TRBV11-2 to TRBJ2-7, with a possible D match to TRBD1 (6 bases). Between the trimmed V and J ends, which lost 5 bases and 2 bases, there was a span of 13 bases. The CDR3 has 14 amino acids. The germline CDR1 and CDR2 sequences are SGHAT and FQNNGV. CDR3 coding DNA: TGTGCCAGCAGCCACGCAGGGGTCCCCTACGAGCAGTACTTC. Translating gives CASSHAGVPYEQYF. Drawing the rest from reference TRBV11-2 and TRBJ2-7, the complete variable domain is EAGVAQSPRYKIIEKRQSVAFWCNPISGHATLYWYQQILGQGPKLLIQFQNNGVVDDSQLPKDRFSAERLKGVDSTLKIQPAKLEDSAVYLCASSHAGVPYEQYFGPGTRLTVT.

The J gene is TRBJ1-5, the V gene TRBV19; possibly TRBD1 for D (5 bases). The CDR3 sequence is 18 residues long. Trimming shortened V by 3 bases and J by 0 bases, and 18 bases separated the two germline ends. From germline, CDR1 is LNHDA and CDR2 SQIVND (reference sequence). CDR3 residues: CASSIRSPGLDSNQPQHF. In DNA form, the CDR3 reads TGTGCCAGTAGTATCCGCTCCCCGGGACTCGATAGCAATCAGCCCCAGCATTTT.